The clone carrying this T cell receptor (beta chain) was counted many times. Its antigen is currently unknown. Staff drew about 10 milliliters of peripheral blood from each donor. For the second PCR, which ran for about 7 to 11 cycles, a sample-barcoded 5' primer and a J-beta primer mix were used. Carrying 12 random nucleotides, a template-switch adaptor labeled each individual cDNA molecule. CDR3-containing paired-end reads numbered at least 2.5 million in each sample. A single record per CDR3 protein comes from TCRdb applying MiXCR to the 5' RACE reads. The table shows hundreds of thousands of distinct CDR3 sequences, with 20% to 25% occurring only once. The data were taken from a study of blood T cells in healthy people across ages. Whole-study findings and limits: It was the long-lived donors that had more naive CD4+ cells and higher diversity than aged donors.

The V gene's germline CDR1 is SGHRS and CDR2 YFSETQ. V dropped 2 bases and J dropped 0 bases, with 12 bases sitting between them. The CDR3 is 16 amino acids. The source is a man between 65 and 85 years old in good health. The sample comprised blood. J is TRBJ2-1 and V is TRBV5-1; D uncertain. CDR3 in DNA: TGCGCCAGCAGCTTCCTGACTGGGATCTCCTACAATGAGCAGTTCTTC. Translating gives CASSFLTGISYNEQFF.